These T cell receptor beta chains were read from a single sample in a study of T cell responses to AZD1222 COVID-19 vaccine. The method was immunoSEQ multiplex PCR; TCRdb's version includes in-frame clones alone and lacks a portion of them. The sample contains 150,000 or so clones, 75% to 85% of which appear only once. The material was peripheral blood, obtained on day 0 of MenACWY control vaccination. The receptor source for this set is an adult in good health. CDR3s leave out the opening cysteine and the closing phenylalanine or tryptophan.

TRBJ1-6,TRBV19,ASSIDRGGNSPLH
TRBJ2-3,TRBV3-1/TRBV3-2,ASSKQGQGTDTQY
TRBJ1-2,TRBV5-6,ASRGRGKNYGYT
TRBJ2-2,TRBV5-4,ASSGPTLAGTGELF
TRBJ1-6,TRBV27,ASSLNGSGNSPLH
TRBJ2-2,TRBV11-2,ASSLGQYTGELF
TRBJ2-7,TRBV6-2/TRBV6-3,ASSSAGVVGSYEQY
TRBJ1-2,TRBV6-5,ASTSRFYGYT
TRBJ1-5,TRBV3-1/TRBV3-2,ASGFGNQPQH
TRBJ2-3,TRBV24-1,ATSDFGDRGGGDTQY
TRBJ2-1,TRBV5-1,ASCRADLLFGSYNEQF
TRBJ2-7,TRBV4-1,ASSQDTVFTSRSYEQY
TRBJ2-1,TRBV10-3,AISDLVERGGYNEQF
TRBJ2-1,TRBV19,ASSKPGPYNEQF
TRBJ2-2,TRBV27,ASSPRTGTGELF
TRBJ2-2,TRBV6-5,ASSPNRGQAGELF
TRBJ1-6,TRBV5-6,ASSPRRAGQGYNSPLH
TRBJ1-5,TRBV2,ASRQGVRSQPQH